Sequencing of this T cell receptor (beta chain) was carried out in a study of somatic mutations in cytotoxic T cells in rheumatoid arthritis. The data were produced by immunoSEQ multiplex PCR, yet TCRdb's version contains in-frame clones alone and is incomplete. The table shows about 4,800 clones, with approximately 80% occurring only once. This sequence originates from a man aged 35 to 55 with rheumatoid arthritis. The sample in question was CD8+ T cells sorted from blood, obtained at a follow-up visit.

Written as DNA, the CDR3 is TGCGCCAGCAGCGCGATAGCGGGAGGAGGGAAAGATGAGCAGTTCTTC. Translating it yields CASSAIAGGGKDEQFF. The chain combines TRBV5-1 with TRBJ2-1, with 10 bases aligning to TRBD2. J was trimmed by 8 bases and V by 4 bases; bases with no gene match: 12. The CDR3 consists of 16 residues. CDR1 and CDR2 (germline): SGHRS, YFSETQ.